This passage covers 12 T cell receptor beta chains from one sample sequenced in a study of spatial heterogeneity in lung cancer. The time point: sample taken at primary tumor resection. The study sequenced unsorted whole RNA from tumor, nontumor lung or frozen PBMC. MiXCR, run by TCRdb on the 5' RACE reads, gives a single entry per CDR3 protein. The sample has roughly 54,000 distinct CDR3 sequences, 7.5% to 9% seen once. The sample here was PBMCs, taken at surgery. These receptors were obtained from a female donor with early-stage non-small cell lung cancer.

In its sample, this clonotype was seen a few times. The J gene is TRBJ2-2, the V gene TRBV6-6; D not certain. Trimming stripped 6 bases from V and 1 base from J, with 15 bases between. Germline loops: CDR1 MNHNY, CDR2 SVGAGI (reference sequence). The CDR3 spans 16 residues. The CDR3 loop is CASSYEFLGNTGELFF. The CDR3 DNA reads as TGTGCCAGCAGCTACGAGTTCTTGGGGAACACCGGGGAGCTGTTTTTT.

V gene TRBV7-9 combines with J gene TRBJ2-1; TRBD2 might be the D (6 bases). CDR1 SEHNR and CDR2 FQNEAQ come from the germline V gene (reference sequence). This CDR3 has 18 residues. Trimming stripped 4 bases from V and 3 bases from J, with 22 bases between. The CDR3 loop reads CASSSVAGRILLYNEQFF. Written as DNA, the CDR3 is TGTGCCAGCAGCTCTGTCGCGGGAAGGATACTACTCTACAATGAGCAGTTCTTC.

Note on this clonotype: One base away lies a much larger clone, so this may be a sequencing read error. The chain carries TRBV6-6 and TRBJ1-4; D gene ambiguous. This CDR3 is built from 13 residues. Germline CDR1 is MNHNY and CDR2 is SVGAGI (reference sequence). The CDR3 coding sequence is TGTGCCAGCACTTACTTAGGCGATGGAAAACTGTTTTTT. Amino acid sequence: CASTYLGDGKLFF.

This clonotype was recorded at least ten times. The chain is built from TRBV30 and TRBJ2-7, with D maybe TRBD2 (5 bases). Deletions cut 0 bases from V and 4 bases from J, with 7 bases between. The CDR3 length is 12 residues. Germline V gene lookup returns CDR1 GTSNPN and CDR2 SVGIG (reference sequence). The CDR3 nucleotides read TGTGCCTGGAGTGTATCGGGGTACGAGCAGTACTTC. Protein product: CAWSVSGYEQYF.

The table lists this clonotype with many counts. The rearrangement joins TRBV7-9 to TRBJ2-5, with a tentative D call TRBD1 (5 bases). Germline V gives CDR1 SEHNR, CDR2 FQNEAQ (reference sequence). CDR3 length equals 14 residues. V was pared by 2 bases and J by 3 bases, with 10 bases between. CDR3 in DNA: TGTGCCAGCAGCTTATTAGGGGTGGAAGAGACCCAGTACTTC. This encodes CASSLLGVEETQYF.

Only a few counts were recorded for this clonotype. The rearrangement links TRBV19 to TRBJ1-5; no definite D call. CDR1 and CDR2 from the germline V gene are LNHDA and SQIVND (reference sequence). This CDR3 has 13 residues. With 4 bases removed from V and 5 bases from J, the gap between germline ends came to 9 bases. The CDR3, as DNA: TGTGCCAGTAGTACCCAGACGTATCAGCCCCAGCATTTT. This codes for CASSTQTYQPQHF.

This chain uses TRBV3-1 with TRBJ2-3, with D unresolved. The CDR3 runs to 14 residues. The V end lost 2 bases, the J end lost 0 bases, and 6 bases lay between the germline ends. CDR1 and CDR2 (germline): LGHDT, YNNKEL (reference sequence). The DNA for the CDR3 is TGTGCCAGCAGCCAACAGGTTAGCACAGATACGCAGTATTTT. The encoded protein is CASSQQVSTDTQYF.

This clonotype has more than one count but fewer than ten. The chain joins TRBV6-5 to TRBJ1-2; 7 bases align to TRBD1. The CDR3 sequence is 13 residues long. Germline values: CDR1 MNHEY, CDR2 SVGAGI. The trim removed 6 bases at V and 4 bases at J, leaving 5 bases unmatched. CDR3 protein: CASRPGTAYGYTF. DNA of the CDR3: TGTGCCAGCAGGCCCGGGACAGCCTATGGCTACACCTTC.

This clonotype was counted between two and nine times. At one end the junction does not follow the germline gene, possibly because of a read error. V is TRBV14 and J is TRBJ1-1, with a weak D call TRBD1 (6 bases). The CDR3 covers 14 residues. From germline, CDR1 is SGHDN and CDR2 FVKESK. In DNA form, the CDR3 reads TGTGCCAGCACCCAACAGGGAGGAGGCACTGAAGCTTTCTTT. This sequence encodes CASTQQGGGTEAFF.

This clonotype was observed at least ten times. The rearrangement joins TRBV7-9 to TRBJ1-1; D not certain. The CDR3 consists of 13 residues. CDR1 SEHNR and CDR2 FQNEAQ come from the germline V gene (reference sequence). Trimming took off 0 bases at V and 8 bases at J, with 10 bases between the two ends. CDR3 sequence reads: CASSLAMREEAFF. The CDR3 DNA follows: TGTGCCAGCAGCTTAGCTATGAGGGAAGAAGCTTTCTTT.

This clonotype turned up a few times. The chain carries TRBV6-4 and TRBJ1-2, with D possibly TRBD1 on 5 matching bases. The CDR3 is 15 amino acids. Deletions cut 2 bases from V and 2 bases from J, with 12 bases between. Per germline, CDR1 MRHNA and CDR2 SNTAGT. The CDR3 coding sequence is TGTGCCAGCAGTGACCAGCCTAACAGGAACTATGGCTACACCTTC. Translated: CASSDQPNRNYGYTF.

This clonotype was detected only a few times. The chain employs TRBV11-2 and TRBJ2-3; 11 bases align to TRBD2. The CDR3 length is 15 residues. The V gene's germline CDR1 is SGHAT and CDR2 FQNNGV. V shed 4 bases and J 3 bases; nucleotides not matched to a gene: 3. The CDR3 DNA reads as TGTGCCAGCAGCTCGGGGACTAGCGGAACAGATACGCAGTATTTT. Encoded protein: CASSSGTSGTDTQYF.